This T cell receptor (beta chain) stems from a study of TIL therapy for anti-PD-1-resistant metastatic lung cancer. About the study: By whole-exome sequencing, median non-synonymous tumor mutation burden was around 1.5 mutations per megabase. Regarding the study as a whole: Compared with baseline intratumoral T cells, expanded TIL cultures were more clonal and less diverse (around 5.7% vs 31%). Many TIL product clones were absent from baseline tumor, suggesting clonal contraction.

The V gene end was trimmed by 8 bases and the J gene end by 0 bases; junction bases not matched to a gene: 7. This CDR3 contains 15 residues. CDR1 and CDR2 from the germline V gene are MNHEY and SVGAGI. As for time point: pre-treatment sample, taken before nivolumab and TIL therapy. The tumor samples were excised metastases, mostly pleural nodules or supraclavicular lymph nodes. Turning to this clone: Its antigen remains unknown.

The immunoSEQ assay was v3. Only in-frame clones appear in the TCRdb table, and some are missing; sequencing was by immunoSEQ multiplex PCR. Seen here are several thousand clones, over 65% observed once, and the top ten hold approximately 19%. The receptor's source is a person aged 25 to 79 with non-small cell lung cancer. V and J are TRBV6-5 and TRBJ2-1, with 7 bases lining up with TRBD2. Source: tumor tissue, taken at baseline. CDR3 bases: TGTGCCAGCTCTAGGGGACTAAGCTCCTACAATGAGCAGTTCTTC. Translating it yields CASSRGLSSYNEQFF.